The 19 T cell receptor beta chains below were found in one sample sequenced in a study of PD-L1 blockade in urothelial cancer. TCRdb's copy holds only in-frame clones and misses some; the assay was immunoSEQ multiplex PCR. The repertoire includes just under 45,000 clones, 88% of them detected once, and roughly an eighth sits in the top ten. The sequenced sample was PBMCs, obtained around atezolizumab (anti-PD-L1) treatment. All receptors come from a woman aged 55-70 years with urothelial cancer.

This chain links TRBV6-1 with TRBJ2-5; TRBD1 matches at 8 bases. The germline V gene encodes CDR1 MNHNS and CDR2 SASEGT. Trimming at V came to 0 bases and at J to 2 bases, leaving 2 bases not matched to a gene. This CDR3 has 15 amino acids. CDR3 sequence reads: CASSEATGEQETQYF. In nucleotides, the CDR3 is TGTGCCAGCAGTGAAGCGACAGGGGAACAAGAGACCCAGTACTTC.

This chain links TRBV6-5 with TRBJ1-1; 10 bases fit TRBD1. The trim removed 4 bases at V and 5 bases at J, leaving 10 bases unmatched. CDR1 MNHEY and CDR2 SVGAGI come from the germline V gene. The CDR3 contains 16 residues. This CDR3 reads CASSFLAGTGVTEAFF. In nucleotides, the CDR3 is TGTGCCAGCAGTTTCCTGGCCGGGACAGGGGTGACTGAAGCTTTCTTT.

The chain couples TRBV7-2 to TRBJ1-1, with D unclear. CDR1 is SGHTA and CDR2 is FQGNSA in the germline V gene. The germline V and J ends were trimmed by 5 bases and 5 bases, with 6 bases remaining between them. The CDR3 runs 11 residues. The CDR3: CASSPLTEAFF. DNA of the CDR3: TGTGCCAGCAGCCCCTTGACTGAAGCTTTCTTT.

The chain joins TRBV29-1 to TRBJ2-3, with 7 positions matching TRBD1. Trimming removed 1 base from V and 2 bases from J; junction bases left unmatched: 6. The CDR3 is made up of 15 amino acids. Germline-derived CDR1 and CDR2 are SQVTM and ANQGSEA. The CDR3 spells CSVEGGQRDTDTQYF. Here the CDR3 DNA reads TGCAGCGTTGAAGGGGGACAGAGAGACACAGATACGCAGTATTTT.

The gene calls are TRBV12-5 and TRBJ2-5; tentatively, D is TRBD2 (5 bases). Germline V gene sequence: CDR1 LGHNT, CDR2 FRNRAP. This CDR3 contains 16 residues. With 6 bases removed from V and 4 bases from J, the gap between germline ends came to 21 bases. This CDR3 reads CASGPNSRSVGETQYF. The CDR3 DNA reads TGTGCTAGTGGGCCTAACTCACGTAGCGTCGGAGAGACCCAGTACTTC.

The CDR3 DNA follows: TGTGCCAGCAGTTTGACGACTCACTCCTACAATGAGCAGTTCTTC. This encodes CASSLTTHSYNEQFF. This chain joins TRBV27 and TRBJ2-1, with D uncertain. This CDR3 is 15 amino acids long. V gave up 3 bases and J gave up 0 bases, with 9 bases separating them. Germline CDR1 and CDR2: MNHEY and SMNVEV (reference sequence).

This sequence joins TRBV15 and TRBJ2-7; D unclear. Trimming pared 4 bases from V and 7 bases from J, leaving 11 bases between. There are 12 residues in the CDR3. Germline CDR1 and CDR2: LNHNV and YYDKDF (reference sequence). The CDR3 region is CATSMWSGEQYF. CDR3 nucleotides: TGTGCCACCAGCATGTGGAGTGGGGAGCAGTACTTC.

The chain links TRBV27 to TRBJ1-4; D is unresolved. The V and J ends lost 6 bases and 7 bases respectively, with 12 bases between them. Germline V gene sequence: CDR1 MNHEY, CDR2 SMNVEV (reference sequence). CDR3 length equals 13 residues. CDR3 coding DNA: TGTGCCAGCAGAGTGTTTGCGGGTGAAAAACTGTTTTTT. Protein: CASRVFAGEKLFF. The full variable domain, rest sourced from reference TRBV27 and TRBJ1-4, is EAQVTQNPRYLITVTGKKLTVTCSQNMNHEYMSWYRQDPGLGLRQIYYSMNVEVTDKGDVPEGYKVSRKEKRNFPLILESPSPNQTSLYFCASRVFAGEKLFFGSGTQLSVL.

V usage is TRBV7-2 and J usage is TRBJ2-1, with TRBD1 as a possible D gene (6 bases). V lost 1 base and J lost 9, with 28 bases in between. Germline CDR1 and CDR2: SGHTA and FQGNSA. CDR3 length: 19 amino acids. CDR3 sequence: CASSLVLGLGAAPMGEQFF. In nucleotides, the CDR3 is TGTGCCAGCAGCTTAGTGTTGGGATTGGGGGCCGCCCCTATGGGTGAGCAGTTCTTC. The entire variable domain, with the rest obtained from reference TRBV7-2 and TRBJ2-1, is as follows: GAGVSQSPSNKVTEKGKDVELRCDPISGHTALYWYRQSLGQGLEFLIYFQGNSAPDKSGLPSDRFSAERTGGSVSTLTIQRTQQEDSAVYLCASSLVLGLGAAPMGEQFFGPGTRLTVL.

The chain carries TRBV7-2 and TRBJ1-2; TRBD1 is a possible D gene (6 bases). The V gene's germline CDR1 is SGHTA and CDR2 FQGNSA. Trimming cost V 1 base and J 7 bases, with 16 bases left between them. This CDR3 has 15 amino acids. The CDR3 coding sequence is TGTGCCAGCAGCTTAGGGGGGGGGCTACCCGTTGGCTACACCTTC. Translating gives CASSLGGGLPVGYTF. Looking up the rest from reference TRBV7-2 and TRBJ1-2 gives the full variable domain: GAGVSQSPSNKVTEKGKDVELRCDPISGHTALYWYRQSLGQGLEFLIYFQGNSAPDKSGLPSDRFSAERTGGSVSTLTIQRTQQEDSAVYLCASSLGGGLPVGYTFGSGTRLTVV.

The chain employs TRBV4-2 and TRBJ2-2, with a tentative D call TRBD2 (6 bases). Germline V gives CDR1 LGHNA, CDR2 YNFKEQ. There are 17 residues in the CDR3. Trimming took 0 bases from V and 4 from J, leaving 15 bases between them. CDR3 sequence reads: CASSQDPPGSGTGELFF. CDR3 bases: TGTGCCAGCAGCCAAGATCCCCCCGGGAGCGGCACCGGGGAGCTGTTTTTT.

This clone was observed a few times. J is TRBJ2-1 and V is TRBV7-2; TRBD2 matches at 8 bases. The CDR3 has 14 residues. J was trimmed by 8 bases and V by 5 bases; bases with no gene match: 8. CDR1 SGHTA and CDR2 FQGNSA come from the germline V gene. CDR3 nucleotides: TGTGCCAGCAGCCGTAGCGGGACTTTAGATGAGCAGTTCTTC. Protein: CASSRSGTLDEQFF.

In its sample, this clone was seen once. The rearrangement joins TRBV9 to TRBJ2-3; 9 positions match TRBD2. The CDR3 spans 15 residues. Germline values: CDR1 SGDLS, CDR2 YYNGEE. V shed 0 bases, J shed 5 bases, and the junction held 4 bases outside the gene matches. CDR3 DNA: TGTGCCAGCAGCGTAGGAGGCGGGAGGGGAGATACGCAGTATTTT. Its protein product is CASSVGGGRGDTQYF.

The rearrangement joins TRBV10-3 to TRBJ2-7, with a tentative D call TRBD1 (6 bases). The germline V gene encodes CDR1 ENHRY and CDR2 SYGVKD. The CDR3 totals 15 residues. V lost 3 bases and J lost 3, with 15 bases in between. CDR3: CAISETGSLGYEQYF. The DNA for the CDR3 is TGTGCCATCAGTGAAACAGGGTCCCTAGGCTACGAGCAGTACTTC.

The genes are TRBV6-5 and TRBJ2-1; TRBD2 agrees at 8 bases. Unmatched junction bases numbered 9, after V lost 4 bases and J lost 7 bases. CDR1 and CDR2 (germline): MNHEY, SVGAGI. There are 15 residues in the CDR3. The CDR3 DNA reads TGTGCCAGCAGTTCCTGGACTAGCTTGTTAAATGAGCAGTTCTTC. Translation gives CASSSWTSLLNEQFF.

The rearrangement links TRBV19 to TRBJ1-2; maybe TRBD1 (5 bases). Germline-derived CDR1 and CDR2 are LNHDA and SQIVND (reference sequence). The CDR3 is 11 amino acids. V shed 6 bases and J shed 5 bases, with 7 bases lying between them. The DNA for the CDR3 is TGTGCCAGTAGGGCAGGGTATGGCTACACCTTC. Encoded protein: CASRAGYGYTF.

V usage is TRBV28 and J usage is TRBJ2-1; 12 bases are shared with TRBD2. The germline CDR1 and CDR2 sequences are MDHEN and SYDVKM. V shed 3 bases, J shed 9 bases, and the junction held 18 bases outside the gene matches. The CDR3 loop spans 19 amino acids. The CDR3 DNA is TGTGCCAGCAGTTTCTCCTCGACCGCGACTAGCGGGAGTAAGGGTGAGCAGTTCTTC. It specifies CASSFSSTATSGSKGEQFF.

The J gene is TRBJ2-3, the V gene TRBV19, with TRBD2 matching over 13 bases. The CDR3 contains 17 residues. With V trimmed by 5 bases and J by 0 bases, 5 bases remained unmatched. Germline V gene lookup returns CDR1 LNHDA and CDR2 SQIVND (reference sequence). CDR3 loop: CASSLTSGRTSTDTQYF. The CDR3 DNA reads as TGTGCCAGTAGTCTGACTAGCGGGAGGACTAGCACAGATACGCAGTATTTT.

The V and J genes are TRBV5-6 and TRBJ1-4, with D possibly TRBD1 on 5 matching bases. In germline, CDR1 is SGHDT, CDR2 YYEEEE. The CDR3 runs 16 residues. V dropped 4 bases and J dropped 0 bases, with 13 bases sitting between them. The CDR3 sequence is CASSGTGGPTNEKLFF. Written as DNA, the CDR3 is TGTGCCAGCAGCGGTACAGGAGGGCCAACTAATGAAAAACTGTTTTTT.